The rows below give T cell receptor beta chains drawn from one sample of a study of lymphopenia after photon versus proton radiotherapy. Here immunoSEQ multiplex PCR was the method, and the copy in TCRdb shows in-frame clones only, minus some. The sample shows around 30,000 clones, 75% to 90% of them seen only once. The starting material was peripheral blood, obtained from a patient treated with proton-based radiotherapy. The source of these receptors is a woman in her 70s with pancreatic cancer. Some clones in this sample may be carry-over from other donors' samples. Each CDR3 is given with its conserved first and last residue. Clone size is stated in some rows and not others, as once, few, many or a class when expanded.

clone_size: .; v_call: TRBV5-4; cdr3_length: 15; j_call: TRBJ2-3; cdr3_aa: CASSQGQGNTDTQYF
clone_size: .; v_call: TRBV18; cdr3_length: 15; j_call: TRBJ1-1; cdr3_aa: CASSPLGQGNTEAFF
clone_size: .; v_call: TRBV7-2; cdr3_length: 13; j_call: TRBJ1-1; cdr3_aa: CASSSGTTSSAFF
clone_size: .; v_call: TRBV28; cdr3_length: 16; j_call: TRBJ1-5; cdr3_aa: CASSLSQGAVVLPQHF
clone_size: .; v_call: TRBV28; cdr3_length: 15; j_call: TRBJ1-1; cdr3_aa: CASSLQGSLNTEAFF
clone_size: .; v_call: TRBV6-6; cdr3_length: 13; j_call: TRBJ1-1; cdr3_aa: CASSYMAATEAFF
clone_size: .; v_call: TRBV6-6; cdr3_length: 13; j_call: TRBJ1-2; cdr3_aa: CASSYSGTGGYTF
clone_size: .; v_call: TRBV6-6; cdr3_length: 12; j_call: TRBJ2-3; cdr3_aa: CASTEATDTQYF
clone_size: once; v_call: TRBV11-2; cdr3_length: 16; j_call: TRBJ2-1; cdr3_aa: CASQGTSGRSYNEQFF
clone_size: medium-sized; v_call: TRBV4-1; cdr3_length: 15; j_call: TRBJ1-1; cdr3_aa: CASSQAGLKDTEAFF
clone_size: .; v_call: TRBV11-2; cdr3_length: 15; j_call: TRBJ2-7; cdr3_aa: CASSSLTEDRYEQYF
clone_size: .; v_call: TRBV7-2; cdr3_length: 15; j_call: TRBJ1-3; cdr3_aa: CASSQRTPPGNTIYF
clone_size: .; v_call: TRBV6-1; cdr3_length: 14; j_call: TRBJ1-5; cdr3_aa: CATTSGQENQPQHF
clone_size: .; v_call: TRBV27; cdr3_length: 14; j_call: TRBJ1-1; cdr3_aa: CASNKRGRETEAFF
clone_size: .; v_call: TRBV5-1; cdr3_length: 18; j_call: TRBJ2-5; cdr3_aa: CASSLATSGRAVEETQYF
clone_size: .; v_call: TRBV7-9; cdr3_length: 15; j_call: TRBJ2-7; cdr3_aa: CASTASGKGYYEQYF
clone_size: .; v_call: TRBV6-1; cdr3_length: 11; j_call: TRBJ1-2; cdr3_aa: CASNFNYGYTF
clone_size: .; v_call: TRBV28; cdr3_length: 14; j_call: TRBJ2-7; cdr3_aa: CASSLPQNVYEQYF
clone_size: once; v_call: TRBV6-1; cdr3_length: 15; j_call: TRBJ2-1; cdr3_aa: CASSEDSRPYNEQFF
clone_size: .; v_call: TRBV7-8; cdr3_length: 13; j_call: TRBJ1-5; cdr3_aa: CASSLANNQPQHF
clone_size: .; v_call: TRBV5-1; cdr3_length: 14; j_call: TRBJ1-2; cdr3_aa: CASSSGQGGAGYTF
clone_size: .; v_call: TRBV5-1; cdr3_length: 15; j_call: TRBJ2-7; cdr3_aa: CASSFRDRVSYEQYF